Listed below are T cell receptor beta chains from one sample, sequenced in a study of shared clonotypes between healthy human individuals. Profiled with immunoSEQ multiplex PCR; TCRdb holds only in-frame clones, not every one. Among 800,000 or so clones, about 97% were seen once, and the ten largest hold around 0.25%. The sample was naive CD8+ T cells sorted from blood. The receptor source for this set is a man aged 25 to 45 in good health. The conserved cysteine and the conserved F or W are not part of the CDR3 here. Fields, in order: V gene, J gene, D gene, CDR3 protein. D genes are given only for firm matches.

>TRBV14|TRBJ1-2|.
ASSPAGERRGYT
>TRBV14|TRBJ2-3|.
ASSPRKGDTQY
>TRBV5-5|TRBJ2-5|.
ASSILIEGGPQETQY
>TRBV27|TRBJ1-5|.
ASGTTPYQPQH
>TRBV28|TRBJ2-3|TRBD2
ASNIETLAGVHTQY
>TRBV27|TRBJ2-7|.
ASSLKYDYEQY
>TRBV11-2|TRBJ2-7|.
ASSLTGGVEQY
>TRBV5-5|TRBJ1-4|TRBD1
ASSSAALYRGRSSEKLF
>TRBV27|TRBJ2-5|.
ASSLDFWETQY
>TRBV30|TRBJ2-1|TRBD2
AWSWLAGDSYNEQF
>TRBV7-9|TRBJ2-7|.
ASSFADEQY
>TRBV5-4|TRBJ1-4|TRBD1
ASSFGQAINEKLF
>TRBV11-2|TRBJ2-7|.
ASSLGHLEQY
>TRBV7-8|TRBJ2-2|.
ASSFQGPNTGELF
>TRBV7-9|TRBJ2-7|TRBD1
ASMQKTGGSSYEQY
>TRBV19|TRBJ2-7|.
ASSGTPYEQY
>TRBV28|TRBJ1-1|.
ASSLGRVVVTEAF
>TRBV7-2|TRBJ1-1|.
ASRARGEAF
>TRBV27|TRBJ2-7|TRBD2
ASSPSWGGVTYEQY
>TRBV19|TRBJ2-7|.
ASSITGPSYEQY
>TRBV7-9|TRBJ2-5|TRBD2
ASSFMASGSETQY
>TRBV5-4|TRBJ1-1|.
ASSWGNTEAF
>TRBV27|TRBJ1-5|.
ASSLLAGDNQPQH
>TRBV27|TRBJ2-3|TRBD1
ASRGNRGLDTQY
>TRBV2|TRBJ2-1|TRBD2
ASSGTLTSGSFNEQF
>TRBV18|TRBJ1-3|.
ASSPRAYDSGNTIY
>TRBV27|TRBJ2-5|TRBD2
ASSPTGGLRGTQY
>TRBV27|TRBJ2-7|.
ASSLSRESYEQY
>TRBV7-9|TRBJ2-7|.
ASSVGGYEQY
>TRBV7-8|TRBJ2-7|TRBD1
ASSFFAGTGSLGY
>TRBV7-8|TRBJ1-4|TRBD1
ASSPSPTGVIPNEKLF
>TRBV7-3|TRBJ2-7|.
ASSLIGGTASYEQY
>TRBV5-1|TRBJ1-2|.
ASSLGANRRTEYGYT
>TRBV6-5|TRBJ2-5|.
ASSQQGYQETQY
>TRBV11-2|TRBJ1-3|.
ASSLVRSGNTIY
>TRBV6-5|TRBJ1-2|TRBD1
ASKGQADTNYGYT
>TRBV7-8|TRBJ2-1|.
ASSSLMPAGNHEQF
>TRBV7-9|TRBJ2-1|TRBD2
ASSLAREPQF
>TRBV5-1|TRBJ2-1|.
ASHAGSGAQDEQF